A selection of T cell receptor beta chains follows, all from one sample in a study of blood T cells in healthy people across ages. TCRdb called the 5' RACE reads again in MiXCR, with one record for every CDR3 protein. The table lists approximately 780,000 distinct CDR3 sequences, more than 25% of them singletons, with about 3% in the top ten. This sample was shared with a second study, whose subject was T cells of mothers and their children.

Sequenced sample: blood. These receptors were collected from a boy younger than 18 in good health. CDR3s include the opening cysteine and the closing phenylalanine or tryptophan.

j_gene	v_gene	CDR3aa
TRBJ2-5	TRBV6-5	CASSYPGGRSVETQYF
TRBJ2-7	TRBV13	CASSLVVGTESYEQYF
TRBJ1-2	TRBV3-1	CASSPAAGGSNYGYTF
TRBJ1-5	TRBV5-5	CASSSAVTQPQHF
TRBJ2-3	TRBV28	CASSFAWTDTQYF
TRBJ2-7	TRBV6-6	CASSPRDHEQYF
TRBJ2-2	TRBV6-5	CASSLGGSRELFF
-	TRBV12-3/TRBV12-4	CASSSGQGHHEQYF
TRBJ2-7	TRBV4-1	CASSLPDIAGSYEQYF
TRBJ1-1	TRBV4-1	CASSQTAGTGEGTEAFF
TRBJ2-5	TRBV29-1	CSVSEGTWETQYF
TRBJ2-1	TRBV5-5	CASSFGGGDNEQFF
TRBJ1-5	TRBV6-5	CASSRSGNQPQHF
TRBJ2-5	TRBV5-1	CASSLAARIEWETQYF
TRBJ1-1	TRBV20-1	CSARNRVFMNTEASF
TRBJ2-3	TRBV7-6	CASSPGHHTDTQYF
TRBJ2-2	TRBV10-3	CAISESTGGPGELFF
TRBJ1-4	TRBV25-1	CASSESGNPNEKLFF
TRBJ2-1	TRBV24-1	CATSDLISANEQFF
-	TRBV20-1	CSALLPSGTPGGVETQYF
TRBJ2-5	TRBV27	CASRAELRMGGPPHF
TRBJ1-2	TRBV7-9	CASSHAGAVNYGYTF